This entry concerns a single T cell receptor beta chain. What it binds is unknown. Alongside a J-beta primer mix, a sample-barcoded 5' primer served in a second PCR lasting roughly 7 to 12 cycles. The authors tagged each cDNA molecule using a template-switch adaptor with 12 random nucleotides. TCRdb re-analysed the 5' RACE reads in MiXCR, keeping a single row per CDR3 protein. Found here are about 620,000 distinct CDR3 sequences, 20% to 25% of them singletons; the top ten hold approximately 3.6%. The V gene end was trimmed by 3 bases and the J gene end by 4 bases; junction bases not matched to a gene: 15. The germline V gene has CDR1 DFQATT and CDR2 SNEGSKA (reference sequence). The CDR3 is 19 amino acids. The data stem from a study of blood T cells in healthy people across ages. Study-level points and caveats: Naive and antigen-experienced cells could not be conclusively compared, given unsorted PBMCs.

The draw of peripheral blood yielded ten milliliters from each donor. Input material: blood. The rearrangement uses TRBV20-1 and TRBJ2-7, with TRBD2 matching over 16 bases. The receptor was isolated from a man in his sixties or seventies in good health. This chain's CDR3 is CSARLQEGLAGGNGYEQYF. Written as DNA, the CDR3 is TGCAGTGCTAGGCTCCAGGAGGGACTAGCGGGAGGGAACGGATACGAGCAGTACTTC.